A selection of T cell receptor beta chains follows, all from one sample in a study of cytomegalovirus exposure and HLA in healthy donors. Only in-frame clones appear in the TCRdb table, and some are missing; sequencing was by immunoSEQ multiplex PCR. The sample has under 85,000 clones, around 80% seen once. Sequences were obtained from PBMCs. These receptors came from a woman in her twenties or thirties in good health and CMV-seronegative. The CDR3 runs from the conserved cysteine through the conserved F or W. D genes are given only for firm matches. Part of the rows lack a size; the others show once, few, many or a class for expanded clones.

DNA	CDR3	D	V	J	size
TGTGCCAGCAGCTCGGGGGACAGGAGGGAGGCTGAAGCTTTCTTT	CASSSGDRREAEAFF	TRBD1	TRBV11-2	TRBJ1-1	NA
TGTGCCAGCAGTGAGTCAGGGGTGGATCAGCCCCAGCATTTT	CASSESGVDQPQHF	NA	TRBV6-1	TRBJ1-5	NA
TGTGCCAGCAGCCCCGGGACAACTAATGAAAAACTGTTTTTT	CASSPGTTNEKLFF	NA	TRBV7-8	TRBJ1-4	NA
TGTGCCTGGAGTGTAGCCGACAGGGTTTTCTCCTACGAGCAGTACTTC	CAWSVADRVFSYEQYF	TRBD1	TRBV30	TRBJ2-7	NA
TGCGCCAGCAGCGTGGACAGGGCGGACTATGGCTACACCTTC	CASSVDRADYGYTF	TRBD1	TRBV5-1	TRBJ1-2	NA
TGTGCCTGGAGTGTACCGAATGTGAGGGGGCGTTATTACGAGACCCAGTACTTC	CAWSVPNVRGRYYETQYF	TRBD1	TRBV30	TRBJ2-5	few
TGTGCCAGCAGGGCGGGATTGCAAGAGACCCAGTACTTC	CASRAGLQETQYF	NA	TRBV2	TRBJ2-5	NA
TGTGCCAGCAGCCCTAGCGGGGACTACGAGCAGTACTTC	CASSPSGDYEQYF	TRBD2	TRBV6-5	TRBJ2-7	NA
TGTGCCTGGACCTCTCCCGACAGGGGCTACTATGGCTACACCTTC	CAWTSPDRGYYGYTF	TRBD1	TRBV30	TRBJ1-2	NA
TGTGCCAGCAGCCGGACAGGGGGGGCAAGGGCCGGGGAGCTGTTTTTT	CASSRTGGARAGELFF	TRBD1	TRBV2	TRBJ2-2	NA
TGTGCCAGCAGCCCACCGGGAGGGGTGTATGGCTACACCTTC	CASSPPGGVYGYTF	NA	TRBV28	TRBJ1-2	NA
TGTGCCTGGACTACAGGGGTCCACACCATATATTTT	CAWTTGVHTIYF	TRBD1	TRBV30	TRBJ1-3	NA
TGCAGCGTTGAAGTAGTGTACAGGGGCGACTATGGCTACACCTTC	CSVEVVYRGDYGYTF	TRBD1	TRBV29-1	TRBJ1-2	NA
TGTGCCTGGAGCACAGGACAGGGACTTAATGAAAAACTGTTTTTT	CAWSTGQGLNEKLFF	TRBD1	TRBV30	TRBJ1-4	NA
TGTGCCAGCAGCTTGCTAGCGGGCCACCAAGAGACCCAGTACTTC	CASSLLAGHQETQYF	TRBD2	TRBV7-9	TRBJ2-5	NA
TGTGCCAGTAGTAACAGGATCCGAGATACGCAGTATTTT	CASSNRIRDTQYF	NA	TRBV19	TRBJ2-3	NA
TGTGCCTGGACTAGCGGTTACACAGATACGCAGTATTTT	CAWTSGYTDTQYF	TRBD2	TRBV30	TRBJ2-3	once
TGCAGCGTTGAAGGGGACAGGATCCAGTACTTC	CSVEGDRIQYF	TRBD1	TRBV29-1	TRBJ2-7	NA
TGCAGTGCTAGAACAGGGGGGGGCTACACCTTC	CSARTGGGYTF	TRBD1	TRBV20-1	TRBJ1-2	NA
TGCGCCAGCAGCCAAGGACCCCAAATTCCGGGGAGCTCCTACGAGCAGTACTTC	CASSQGPQIPGSSYEQYF	NA	TRBV4-1	TRBJ2-7	NA
TGTGCCAGCAGCTCACAGGGGTCGGGAACCGAGCAGTACTTC	CASSSQGSGTEQYF	TRBD1	TRBV7-9	TRBJ2-7	once
TGTGCCAGCAGCTCCACCGTCCGGGACAGGGGGTCCTACGAGCAGTACTTC	CASSSTVRDRGSYEQYF	TRBD1	TRBV7-9	TRBJ2-7	NA
TGTGCCAGCAGCCCTCAGGACTCGTCAGCTAGCACAGATACGCAGTATTTT	CASSPQDSSASTDTQYF	NA	TRBV4-2	TRBJ2-3	NA
TGTGCCAGCAGTTTTGGGGAGACTATGAATTCACCCCTCCACTTT	CASSFGETMNSPLHF	NA	TRBV6-6	TRBJ1-6	NA
TGTGCCACCAGCACCGACAGGGGGCACACAGATACGCAGTATTTT	CATSTDRGHTDTQYF	TRBD1	TRBV15	TRBJ2-3	NA
TGTGCCAGCAGCCCCGACAGGGTCGAGCAGTACTTC	CASSPDRVEQYF	TRBD1	TRBV28	TRBJ2-7	NA
TGTGCCAGCAGCCGTGACAGGGCCACAGATACGCAGTATTTT	CASSRDRATDTQYF	TRBD1	TRBV7-9	TRBJ2-3	NA
TGTGCCAGCAGTTACTCGAGTTCCTACGAGCAGTACTTC	CASSYSSSYEQYF	NA	TRBV6-5	TRBJ2-7	NA
TGTGCCAGCAGCCAAGGGACAGACTCCTACGAGCAGTACTTC	CASSQGTDSYEQYF	TRBD1	TRBV13	TRBJ2-7	NA
TGCAGCGTTGAATCTCGAGGGGGGGATCGGCCTCAGCCCCAAGAGACCCAGTACTTC	CSVESRGGDRPQPQETQYF	NA	TRBV29-1	TRBJ2-5	NA
TGTGCCAGCAGCCCGGGAGCCGGGACAGGGCGCCAGCCCCAGCATTTT	CASSPGAGTGRQPQHF	TRBD1	TRBV11-2	TRBJ1-5	NA
TGTGCCAGCAGCGTTACAGGGTTGACTGAAGCTTTCTTT	CASSVTGLTEAFF	NA	TRBV6-1	TRBJ1-1	NA
TGCAGCGTTGAAGATGGCAGGGGCGGGAATGAGCAGTTCTTC	CSVEDGRGGNEQFF	NA	TRBV29-1	TRBJ2-1	once
TGTGCCAGCAGCCAGCAGGGGGGACAGGACGGGGGGCAGTATTTT	CASSQQGGQDGGQYF	TRBD1	TRBV7-8	TRBJ2-3	NA
TGTGCCAGCAGCTTGCAAGATACGCAGTATTTT	CASSLQDTQYF	NA	TRBV5-6	TRBJ2-3	NA
TGTGCCAGCAGTTTCAGGGGAAATGAGCAGTTCTTC	CASSFRGNEQFF	NA	TRBV27	TRBJ2-1	NA
TGTGCCAGCAGCCCTGGGACTAGCGGGATTAGGTATGAGCAGTTCTTC	CASSPGTSGIRYEQFF	TRBD2	TRBV7-2	TRBJ2-1	few
TGCGCCAGCAGCCAAGATCCGGCGGGAGGCTACAATGAGCAGTTCTTC	CASSQDPAGGYNEQFF	TRBD2	TRBV4-1	TRBJ2-1	NA
TGTGCCAGCAGCCTAGAATTCCCGGGGAACTACGAGCAGTACTTC	CASSLEFPGNYEQYF	NA	TRBV7-8	TRBJ2-7	NA
TGTGCCAGCAGTTACACCCCTGGGAGCCGTTTAGATACGCAGTATTTT	CASSYTPGSRLDTQYF	NA	TRBV6-5	TRBJ2-3	few
TGTGCCTGGGCGGGGGACAGGGCGCGTGAGCAGTACTTC	CAWAGDRAREQYF	TRBD1	TRBV30	TRBJ2-7	NA